The next 15 T cell receptor beta chains were all read from a single sample in a study of T cell responses to AZD1222 COVID-19 vaccine (TCRdb year 2021). Library generation was performed with the immunoSEQ multiplex PCR assay. TCRdb carries this immuneACCESS record with in-frame sequences only. Its versions omit some clonotypes, under half of them owing to an unresolved V gene in the studies checked, with the rest unexplained. The sample has fewer than 30,000 clones on record, just under 80% of them singletons. The top ten hold 5.8% of the sample. The time point label, read with the paper, signifies: baseline before first vaccination. Source: peripheral blood, taken on day 0 of AZD1222 vaccination. These receptors all stem from an adult in good health.

The chain employs TRBV7-9 and TRBJ2-7; tentatively, D is TRBD1 (6 bases). CDR1 is SEHNR and CDR2 is FQNEAQ in the germline V gene (reference sequence). The V end was cut by 4 bases, the J end by 5 bases, with 21 bases between. The CDR3 consists of 16 residues. The CDR3 protein is CASSSSPRGRGHEQYF. The CDR3, as DNA: TGTGCCAGCAGCTCCTCCCCCAGGGGTCGTGGGCACGAGCAGTACTTC.

The chain carries TRBV9 and TRBJ1-1, with TRBD1 identical over 10 bases. The V segment lost 4 bases and the J segment 3 bases; nucleotides outside the gene matches: 9. Germline assignment: CDR1 SGDLS and CDR2 YYNGEE. This CDR3 spans 16 amino acids. The CDR3 loop reads CASSSQGDRGHTEAFF. CDR3 in DNA: TGTGCCAGCAGCTCACAAGGGGACAGGGGCCACACTGAAGCTTTCTTT.

V and J are TRBV6-5 and TRBJ1-2; 9 nucleotides match TRBD1. Trimming at V came to 5 bases and at J to 7 bases, leaving 8 bases not matched to a gene. CDR1 MNHEY and CDR2 SVGAGI come from the germline V gene. This CDR3 contains 14 residues. The CDR3 DNA reads as TGTGCCAGCAGTCCACAGGGGGCGGCGAGTGGCTACACCTTC. It yields the protein CASSPQGAASGYTF.

The chain is built from TRBV19 and TRBJ2-2; 11 bases align to TRBD2. CDR3 length equals 15 residues. The germline V gene has CDR1 LNHDA and CDR2 SQIVND (reference sequence). J was trimmed by 7 bases and V by 6 bases; bases with no gene match: 7. CDR3 sequence reads: CASRTSGTFIGELFF. The CDR3 DNA follows: TGTGCCAGTAGGACTAGCGGGACGTTCATCGGGGAGCTGTTTTTT.

Within the sample, this clone is medium-sized. This chain connects TRBV27 to TRBJ1-6; D not resolved. The germline V and J ends were trimmed by 3 bases and 10 bases, with 19 bases remaining between them. The CDR3 has 16 amino acids. CDR1 and CDR2 (germline): MNHEY, SMNVEV (reference sequence). As DNA, the CDR3 is TGTGCCAGCAGTTTTGGCGTTGCGGGTGGAGGATCACCCCTCCACTTT. It translates to CASSFGVAGGGSPLHF.

The chain is built from TRBV11-3 and TRBJ2-1, with D unresolved. V was shortened by 4 bases and J by 8 bases, with 9 bases between the two germline ends. The germline CDR1 and CDR2 sequences are SGHNT and YENEEA. This CDR3 region has 12 residues. CDR3 sequence: CASSSILDEQFF. The CDR3 nucleotides are TGTGCCAGCAGCTCTATCCTCGATGAGCAGTTCTTC.

The chain joins TRBV6-5 to TRBJ2-5, with a weak D call TRBD2 (5 bases). Germline values: CDR1 MNHEY, CDR2 SVGAGI. The CDR3 covers 15 residues. Trimming left V 5 bases short and J 0 bases short, with 13 bases between. The CDR3 DNA follows: TGTGCCAGCAGTCGGGGTTCCCTCCACCAAGAGACCCAGTACTTC. This codes for CASSRGSLHQETQYF.

The rearrangement uses TRBV4-1 and TRBJ2-3, with TRBD2 as a possible D gene (5 bases). The CDR3 runs to 14 residues. V was cut by 3 bases and J by 5 bases, with 12 bases left in between. Germline loops: CDR1 MGHRA, CDR2 YSYEKL. The CDR3 DNA is TGCGCCAGCAGCCAGGGTTCGGGGTTAGATACGCAGTATTTT. Protein sequence: CASSQGSGLDTQYF.

CDR3: CASRDRGLAEAFF. In DNA form, the CDR3 reads TGTGCCAGCAGGGACAGGGGTCTCGCTGAAGCTTTCTTT. The chain couples TRBV2 to TRBJ1-1; the match to TRBD1 covers 9 bases. Germline CDR1 reads SNHLY; CDR2 reads FYNNEI. The CDR3 sequence is 13 residues long. Losses at the gene ends were 6 bases for V and 6 bases for J; bases not matched to a gene: 5.

J is TRBJ2-5 and V is TRBV6-2 or TRBV6-3, with 14 bases lining up with TRBD2. This CDR3 region has 18 residues. Trimming cost V 6 bases and J 4 bases; bases outside gene matches: 13. CDR1 and CDR2 (germline): MNHEY, SVGEGT. CDR3 region: CASSPQPGLAGEVETQYF. The CDR3 DNA reads as TGTGCCAGCAGCCCTCAACCGGGACTAGCGGGAGAGGTAGAGACCCAGTACTTC.

The rearrangement joins TRBV24-1 to TRBJ2-1; 11 positions match TRBD2. Looked up from germline, CDR1 is KGHDR and CDR2 is SFDVKD. Trimming cost V 5 bases and J 0 bases; bases outside gene matches: 8. The CDR3 runs to 18 residues. The CDR3 coding sequence is TGTGCCACCAGTGGTGTCGGGACTAGCGGTTACTCCTACAATGAGCAGTTCTTC. It yields the protein CATSGVGTSGYSYNEQFF.

This clone was detected only a few times. The chain joins TRBV14 to TRBJ1-2; D perhaps matches TRBD1 (5 bases). The CDR3 spans 14 residues. Germline lookup yields CDR1 SGHDN and CDR2 FVKESK. V was clipped by 0 bases and J by 7 bases, with 12 bases between them. The CDR3 DNA reads as TGTGCCAGCAGCCAAGAGGGGGTTAGAGTTGGCTACACCTTC. Protein product: CASSQEGVRVGYTF.

The chain uses TRBV25-1 and TRBJ1-1; tentative D call: TRBD1 (6 bases). CDR1 is MGHDK and CDR2 is SYGVNS in the germline V gene. This CDR3 has 13 amino acids. V was trimmed by 6 bases and J by 4 bases, leaving 12 bases between them. The CDR3 DNA reads TGTGCCAGCAGGGGGCCGGGGGCCACTGAAGCTTTCTTT. Protein sequence: CASRGPGATEAFF.

This chain links TRBV27 with TRBJ2-7; 7 bases map to TRBD2. Losses at the gene ends were 2 bases for V and 0 bases for J; bases not matched to a gene: 7. This CDR3 has 16 residues. CDR1 and CDR2 from the germline V gene are MNHEY and SMNVEV (reference sequence). The CDR3 region is CASSLKGGGLSYEQYF. Written as DNA, the CDR3 is TGTGCCAGCAGTTTAAAGGGCGGGGGACTCTCCTACGAGCAGTACTTC.

The chain employs TRBV29-1 and TRBJ2-3; TRBD1 matches at 8 bases. The trim removed 7 bases at V and 4 bases at J, leaving 7 bases unmatched. Germline V gene data show CDR1 as SQVTM and CDR2 as ANQGSEA. The CDR3 runs 13 residues. CDR3 in amino acids: CSAQPGGADTQYF. The DNA for the CDR3 is TGCAGCGCCCAACCAGGGGGCGCAGATACGCAGTATTTT.